Listed below are T cell receptor beta chains from one sample, sequenced in a study of control samples from healthy donors and cancer patients. Measured with immunoSEQ multiplex PCR; TCRdb has only the in-frame clones, and not every one. The sample has 70,000 to 80,000 clones, around 90% seen once. The specimen sequenced was PBMCs. The source is a woman in her forties or fifties with colorectal cancer. The CDR3 runs from the conserved cysteine through the conserved F or W. The order of the fields is J gene, V gene, CDR3 protein.

J gene: TRBJ1-4; V gene: TRBV6-5; CDR3 protein: CASSYSQDGEKLFF
J gene: TRBJ2-6; V gene: TRBV27; CDR3 protein: CASGPGANVLTF
J gene: TRBJ1-3; V gene: TRBV6-1; CDR3 protein: CASSGGGAYSGNTIYF
J gene: TRBJ1-1; V gene: TRBV29-1; CDR3 protein: CSGSTGGAWTEAFF
J gene: TRBJ2-1; V gene: TRBV27; CDR3 protein: CASSPAGTSAGNEQFF
J gene: TRBJ1-6; V gene: TRBV3-1/TRBV3-2; CDR3 protein: CASRRQEIYNSPLHF
J gene: TRBJ2-1; V gene: TRBV20-1; CDR3 protein: CSASGSGTGGREQFF
J gene: TRBJ2-2; V gene: TRBV7-3; CDR3 protein: CASSLYRTGELFF
J gene: TRBJ1-1; V gene: TRBV27; CDR3 protein: CASSFRKNTEAFF
J gene: TRBJ1-6; V gene: TRBV27; CDR3 protein: CASSPYKSSYNSPLHF
J gene: TRBJ2-3; V gene: TRBV6-5; CDR3 protein: CASRIGVFTDTQYF
J gene: TRBJ1-1; V gene: TRBV20-1; CDR3 protein: CSALENTEAFF
J gene: TRBJ1-1; V gene: TRBV18; CDR3 protein: CASSPGQLMNTEAFF
J gene: TRBJ2-2; V gene: TRBV28; CDR3 protein: CASSLGRGWVGELFF
J gene: TRBJ1-5; V gene: TRBV28; CDR3 protein: CASSLVSGQPQHF
J gene: TRBJ2-2; V gene: TRBV4-3; CDR3 protein: CASSQDYMGQGTGELFF
J gene: TRBJ1-6; V gene: TRBV5-1; CDR3 protein: CASSPDGRGITPLHF
J gene: TRBJ2-1; V gene: TRBV30; CDR3 protein: CAWSIQGGTYNEQFF
J gene: TRBJ1-3; V gene: TRBV4-3; CDR3 protein: CASSQETGNGNTIYF
J gene: TRBJ2-3; V gene: TRBV7-8; CDR3 protein: CASGPNPDTQYF
J gene: TRBJ2-3; V gene: TRBV24-1; CDR3 protein: CATSDVTGTATDTQYF
J gene: TRBJ2-1; V gene: TRBV12-5; CDR3 protein: CASGPQKGNEQFF
J gene: TRBJ2-1; V gene: TRBV5-1; CDR3 protein: CASSTRGVEDEQFF
J gene: TRBJ1-4; V gene: TRBV25-1; CDR3 protein: CATTRGEKLFF
J gene: TRBJ2-1; V gene: TRBV7-7; CDR3 protein: CASSLSRHDALLYNEQFF
J gene: TRBJ2-5; V gene: TRBV18; CDR3 protein: CASSPQMSREETQYF
J gene: TRBJ1-2; V gene: TRBV5-1; CDR3 protein: CASSLDRLGYTF
J gene: TRBJ1-1; V gene: TRBV6-5; CDR3 protein: CASRQTGAEAFF
J gene: TRBJ2-1; V gene: TRBV2; CDR3 protein: CASSSSGQGAHEQFF
J gene: TRBJ1-4; V gene: TRBV7-2; CDR3 protein: CASSLYGGNEKLFF
J gene: TRBJ2-5; V gene: TRBV3-1/TRBV3-2; CDR3 protein: CASSPAGGPQETQYF
J gene: TRBJ1-4; V gene: TRBV5-1; CDR3 protein: CASSLQGSNEKLFF
J gene: TRBJ1-1; V gene: TRBV4-1; CDR3 protein: CASSQEGGLGEAFF
J gene: TRBJ1-1; V gene: TRBV6-1; CDR3 protein: CASSERGGDAEAFF
J gene: TRBJ2-3; V gene: TRBV5-6; CDR3 protein: CASSPGPSEGTQYF
J gene: TRBJ1-1; V gene: TRBV11-1; CDR3 protein: CASATGGYTEAFF
J gene: TRBJ2-1; V gene: TRBV11-3; CDR3 protein: CASSRGGSSYNEQFF